This T cell receptor beta chain originates from a study of CD8 T cells in Susac syndrome. Germline values: CDR1 SGDLS, CDR2 YYNGEE. V was clipped by 3 bases and J by 2 bases, with 1 base between them. The CDR3 has 11 amino acids. RNA, at about 0.45 to 1 ug, was reverse transcribed with random hexamers. TCRdb re-analysed the immunoSEQ multiplex PCR reads in MiXCR, keeping a single row per CDR3 protein. The repertoire has tens of thousands of distinct CDR3 sequences, 80% to 95% of them found once; the top ten carry about 0.54%. Sequenced: CD8+ T cells from PBMCs. The receptor's source is a human donor in good health. The chain couples TRBV9 to TRBJ2-3, with unresolved D. CDR3 amino acids: CASSATDTQYF. CDR3 coding DNA: TGTGCCAGCAGCGCCACAGATACGCAGTATTTT.